This T cell receptor delta chain comes out of a study of γδ T cells in repeated Plasmodium falciparum infection. Study information: Age- and gender-matched Australian children served as comparison for malaria-exposed Malian children. Some Malian samples span acute malaria episodes; others come from no-transmission periods. Four controlled malaria infections with P. falciparum NF54 spanned about 23 months.

This clone rates as medium-sized. The sample carries other DNA sequences with the same CDR3. TCRdb re-analyzed the multiplex PCR reads via CATT. Here the sample spans 93,000 or so delta-chain clones, approximately 1% being singletons. Vgamma9/Vdelta2+ and Vdelta2-negative gammadelta T cells were flow-sorted from PBMC for bulk sequencing. This CDR3 contains 16 residues. After removal of 1 base from V and 0 bases from J, the junction contained 3 bases not matched to a gene. The germline gives CDR1 GEAIGNYY, CDR2 EKD. Specimen: gamma-delta T cells from blood. This receptor was taken from a pool of human donors (malaria-infected and uninfected, not separated). The gene calls are TRDV2 and TRDJ1; 11 bases match TRDD3. CDR3: CACDTMGDTDTDKLIF. In DNA form, the CDR3 reads TGTGCCTGTGACACGATGGGGGATACGGACACCGATAAACTCATCTTT.